This is a list of T cell receptor beta chains from one sample in a study of T cell clonotyping in hematopoietic cell transplantation. Some clones are missing from TCRdb's copy, which holds only in-frame ones; the method was immunoSEQ multiplex PCR. Among about 10,000 clones listed, roughly 89% were seen once. The sample in question was PBMCs, obtained 100 days after allogeneic stem cell transplant. These receptors all come from a female patient aged 60 or older who had an allogeneic stem cell transplant from an unrelated donor, so the T cells may come from the graft donor. Some clones in this sample may be carry-over from other donors' samples. The CDR3 runs from the conserved cysteine through the conserved F or W. D genes are given only for firm matches.

j_call v_call d_call cdr3_aa cdr3_nt
TRBJ1-5 TRBV6-5 NA CASSTDSLNQPQHF TGTGCCAGCAGTACGGACAGCCTCAATCAGCCCCAGCATTTT
TRBJ2-7 TRBV7-9 NA CASSPGPYEQYF TGTGCCAGCAGCCCCGGCCCTTACGAGCAGTACTTC
TRBJ1-1 TRBV28 NA CASSLSDRNTEAFF TGTGCCAGCAGTTTATCCGACAGGAACACTGAAGCTTTCTTT
TRBJ2-2 TRBV5-1 TRBD1 CASSPTGGTGELFF TGCGCCAGCAGCCCAACAGGGGGAACCGGGGAGCTGTTTTTT
TRBJ2-5 TRBV19 NA CASSGGQSQYF TGTGCCAGTAGTGGCGGACAGTCCCAGTACTTC
TRBJ2-7 TRBV5-6 NA CASSLGGEQYF TGTGCCAGCAGCTTGGGGGGGGAGCAGTACTTC
TRBJ1-2 TRBV14 NA CASSQVQEAYGYTF TGTGCCAGCAGCCAAGTGCAGGAGGCCTATGGCTACACCTTC
TRBJ1-1 TRBV19 NA CASSIVGMNTEAFF TGTGCCAGTAGTATTGTGGGGATGAACACTGAAGCTTTCTTT
TRBJ1-2 TRBV4-3 TRBD1 CASSHPGGLYGYTF TGCGCCAGCAGCCACCCAGGGGGCCTCTATGGCTACACCTTC
TRBJ2-3 TRBV7-2 TRBD2 CASSFGRRRAGGADTQYF TGTGCCAGCAGCTTTGGGCGAAGGCGGGCGGGAGGTGCAGATACGCAGTATTTT
TRBJ2-2 TRBV19 TRBD1 CAISQGGAGELFF TGTGCCATTTCACAGGGGGGAGCCGGGGAGCTGTTTTTT
TRBJ2-1 TRBV19 NA CASTGGYNEQFF TGTGCCAGTACTGGCGGTTACAATGAGCAGTTCTTC
TRBJ2-7 TRBV7-9 TRBD2 CASSFLTSGEGIHEQYF TGTGCCAGCAGCTTTCTGACTAGCGGGGAGGGGATCCACGAGCAGTACTTC
TRBJ1-5 TRBV5-6 TRBD1 CASSLGVPGTGNSNQPQHF TGTGCCAGCAGCTTGGGGGTCCCCGGGACAGGTAATAGCAATCAGCCCCAGCATTTT
TRBJ1-2 TRBV5-6 NA CASSLNAGYGYTF TGTGCCAGCAGCTTGAACGCGGGCTATGGCTACACCTTC
TRBJ1-5 TRBV6-5 TRBD1 CASSRDRVNQPQHF TGTGCCAGCAGCCGGGACAGGGTAAATCAGCCCCAGCATTTT
TRBJ2-7 TRBV7-2 TRBD2 CASRQAGVYEQYF TGTGCCTCTCGGCAGGCGGGAGTCTACGAGCAGTACTTC